Following are 5 T cell receptor beta chains from one sample sequenced in a study of regulatory T cells in long-lasting Graves disease (dated by TCRdb to about 2021). Reading the label with the study, this specimen's time point is: persistent/refractory GD, antithyroid drugs over 5 years with positive TRAb. For both TCR sequencing and RNA sequencing, RNA was extracted from PBMCs using TRIzol. The library was prepared using multiplex PCR. The instrument given in TCRdb is Illumina HiSeq 4000. To build TCR beta libraries, CDR3 regions were amplified by Arm-PCR using iRepertoire HTBI primers. In-frame beta chains were kept once TCRdb had trimmed the public reads at Q25 with fastp and called clones with MiXCR. Every entry covers one CDR3 protein and lists the most common genes and DNA from its rows. The sample table contains 600,000 to 800,000 distinct CDR3 sequences; only one count was recorded for about 30% of them. The ten largest clones add up to around 42% of the sample.

Specimen: peripheral blood mononuclear cells (PBMCs), collected when the disease was refractory, from a patient treated with antithyroid drugs. The receptors derive from a female donor with Graves disease.

This clonotype was observed a handful of times. The rearrangement links TRBV11-2 to TRBJ1-6; D is possibly TRBD1 (6 bases). V lost 5 bases, J lost 0 bases, and 17 bases lay in between. Germline lookup yields CDR1 SGHAT and CDR2 FQNNGV. The CDR3 sequence is 18 residues long. This CDR3 reads CASSHRQARSSYNSPLHF. The CDR3 DNA is TGTGCCAGCAGCCACCGACAGGCGAGGAGCTCCTATAATTCACCCCTCCACTTT.

The table lists this clonotype with many counts. This chain joins TRBV28 and TRBJ1-2, with D maybe TRBD1 (6 bases). Looked up from germline, CDR1 is MDHEN and CDR2 is SYDVKM. This CDR3 has 16 amino acids. V lost 5 bases and J 7 bases, leaving 23 bases between the germline ends. CDR3 DNA: TGTGCCAGCAGTCCCATTACCGGAACAGGGACCTTTGGCTACACCTTC. Translating it yields CASSPITGTGTFGYTF.

This clonotype showed up just once. This sequence joins TRBV6-2 or TRBV6-3 and TRBJ1-6; 10 bases fit TRBD1. The CDR3 contains 14 residues. V lost 5 bases to trimming and J lost 9 bases; unmatched junction nucleotides: 4. CDR1 and CDR2 (germline): MNHEY, SVGEGT. The CDR3 spells CASSSRDRGSPLHF. CDR3 in DNA: TGTGCCAGCAGTAGCCGGGACAGGGGTTCACCCCTCCACTTT.

This clonotype turned up a few times. The rearrangement joins TRBV20-1 to TRBJ2-7; TRBD1 aligns across 8 bases. CDR1 DFQATT and CDR2 SNEGSKA come from the germline V gene (reference sequence). The CDR3 sequence is 13 residues long. The DNA for the CDR3 is TGCAGTGCTAGAGATCTTCGGCAGGGGGCCGTTTGGGTC. Amino acids: CSARDLRQGAVWV.

This clonotype has just a few counts. This rearrangement joins TRBV2 to TRBJ2-1, with TRBD2 identical over 8 bases. This CDR3 spans 16 amino acids. Germline trimming cut 4 bases from V and 8 bases from J; bases unmatched to any gene: 13. Germline V gene data show CDR1 as SNHLY and CDR2 as FYNNEI. The CDR3 sequence is CASSGPWGGRWHEQFF. The CDR3 DNA is TGTGCCAGCAGTGGCCCATGGGGCGGGAGGTGGCATGAGCAGTTCTTC.